This TCR beta chain is from a study of blood T cell repertoires in COVID-19 (dated by TCRdb to the early 2020s). With respect to the entire study: Samples from collaborators originated in the United States, Italy and Spain and spanned both the acute and convalescent phases of COVID-19. The repertoires were released in a freely available public database meant as a resource for research on the immune response to SARS-CoV-2. The prospective study material was composed of cDNA or gDNA derived from T cells, B-cell-depleted T cells, or PBMCs. Where available, HLA class I and class II types were taken from metadata supplied by the sample provider and were not determined by assay-based typing. Sample metadata almost always included a de-identified subject ID, COVID-19 status, age in years and sex. The samples were drawn from two sources: the first 160 participants of the ongoing ImmuneRACE study, and 1,254 subjects contributed by 6 global collaborators. The dataset comprised deeply sampled blood TCRbeta repertoires from subjects exposed to, actively infected with, or recovered from COVID-19.

Enrolling through a virtual design, the prospective study's participants ranged in age from roughly 18 to 95 years and lived across 24 United States geographic areas. To assign participants to cohorts, the prospective study relied on clinical history that participants themselves reported in a screening survey and a study questionnaire. For ImmuneRACE Cohort 3, a participant was defined as recovered based on two consecutive negative NP/OP PCR tests, clearance by a healthcare professional, or resolution of symptoms. Each participant in the prospective study had whole blood, serum and a nasopharyngeal or oropharyngeal swab collected by mobile phlebotomists. Over a roughly 2-month period, participants in the prospective study had the option of providing additional blood draws and questionnaires. Blood samples from the prospective study were shipped frozen or at room temperature prior to DNA extraction.

CDR1 and CDR2 were assigned from the germline V gene (reference sequence) as SEHNR and FQNEAQ. The CDR3 runs 14 amino acids, cysteine and phenylalanine included. CDR3 DNA is the only sequence kept; it has 42 bases, read in frame from the first base. The trim is 4 bases for V and 5 bases for J, with a gap of 11 bases between the germline ends. The immunoSEQ Assay, a bias-controlled multiplex PCR, was used to amplify TCRbeta CDR3 regions from genomic DNA. On the authors' methods: Nucleated cell counts per sample were estimated from amplification of reference gene primers within the assay. To quantify the absolute abundance of each unique TCRbeta CDR3 rearrangement, sequence reads were collapsed and filtered. For each sample, productive Simpson clonality was calculated as the square root of Simpson's diversity index over productive rearrangements. TCRdb re-hosts the immuneACCESS table, in-frame sequences only. Its copies lack some clones; in the studies checked, an unresolved V gene accounts for under half of them, and the cause for the rest is not known. V, J and clone size are taken as reported in that table, and D and trimming were inferred from the DNA itself. This sample has hundreds of thousands of clones in its table, and 85% of those were observed once. Jointly, the top ten make up 2% to 3% of the sample.

Comments on this clone: Its antigen is not yet known. No much larger clonotype is one base removed from it; base qualities were not supplied.

What the authors observed across the whole study: The amount of clinical and demographic metadata varied by source and participant and was provided uncurated.

Sequencing input: PBMCs or T cells enriched from blood (not recorded which). The sequence links TRBV7-9 to TRBJ1-4; the D gene is possibly TRBD1, with 5 bases matching. This receptor was identified in a woman in her forties or fifties who had recovered from COVID-19. The DNA is TGTGCCAGCAGCTCGGACACGATGAATGAAAAACTGTTTTTT. This gives the protein CASSSDTMNEKLFF.